Following are 10 T cell receptor beta chains from one sample sequenced in a study of molecular identifiers for immune sequencing clone quantification. TCRdb used MiXCR to reprocess the PCR reads, holding one entry per CDR3 protein. The sample carries hundreds of thousands of distinct CDR3 sequences, about 20% recorded once. Material for sequencing was naive CD8+ T cells from blood, with Jurkat cell RNA spiked in. Subset denoted: FACS-sorted CD8+CD4-CCR7+CD45RA+ naive T cells. The receptors come from a human donor in good health. Some libraries in this study had Jurkat cell RNA spiked in.

At least ten counts were recorded for this clonotype. J is TRBJ2-6 and V is TRBV6-5; D possibly corresponds to TRBD1 (6 bases). V lost 6 bases and J lost 1, with 19 bases in between. The CDR3 extends over 18 amino acids. Germline CDR1 is MNHEY and CDR2 is SVGAGI. Written as DNA, the CDR3 is TGTGCCAGCAGGACGTTCGACAGGCTCCGGTCTGGGGCCAACGTCCTGACTTTC. This codes for CASRTFDRLRSGANVLTF.

In this sample, this clonotype turned up a few times. The chain employs TRBV6-5 and TRBJ1-2, with D possibly matching TRBD1 (5 bases). Trimming cost V 5 bases and J 5 bases, with 15 bases left between them. CDR3 length: 14 amino acids. Germline V gene sequence: CDR1 MNHEY, CDR2 SVGAGI. CDR3 sequence reads: CASSQQGLDYGYTF. CDR3 DNA sequence: TGTGCCAGCAGTCAGCAGGGTCTCGATTATGGCTACACCTTC.

The rearrangement uses TRBV19 and TRBJ2-1; 9 nucleotides agree with TRBD2. Germline CDR1 reads LNHDA; CDR2 reads SQIVND (reference sequence). The CDR3 covers 16 residues. Germline trimming cut 5 bases from V and 3 bases from J; bases unmatched to any gene: 8. DNA for the CDR3: TGTGCCAGTAGTTTGCGACTAGCGGCTTACTACAATGAGCAGTTCTTC. Encoded protein: CASSLRLAAYYNEQFF.

Ten or more counts support this clonotype. The chain combines TRBV28 with TRBJ1-3, with D possibly matching TRBD1 (6 bases). The V gene lost 5 bases and the J gene lost 4 bases, with 21 bases spanning the gap. From germline, CDR1 is MDHEN and CDR2 SYDVKM. This CDR3 contains 17 residues. DNA of the CDR3: TGTGCCAGCAGTCAGGGGACTGGACTTTTTGGAGGAAACACCATATATTTT. Its protein is CASSQGTGLFGGNTIYF.

About this clonotype: A single base separates this from a much larger clone, so it may be a read error. The rearrangement joins TRBV29-1 to TRBJ1-2; a weak D match, TRBD1 (5 bases). CDR3 length: 11 amino acids. CDR1 and CDR2 from the germline V gene are SQVTM and ANQGSEA. The ends were cut back, 5 bases at V and 7 bases at J, with 11 bases in the middle. CDR3 bases: TGCAGCGTTACACGGGGCTCTGGCTACACCTTC. Protein: CSVTRGSGYTF.

The table lists this clonotype with a few counts. This chain uses TRBV7-6 with TRBJ2-1, with 10 positions matching TRBD1. J was trimmed by 10 bases and V by 5 bases; bases with no gene match: 11. Germline V lookup: CDR1 SGHVS, CDR2 FNYEAQ. This CDR3 is built from 15 residues. CDR3 sequence: CASSPGTGVKEEQFF. In nucleotides, the CDR3 is TGTGCCAGCAGCCCCGGGACAGGGGTAAAAGAGGAGCAGTTCTTC.

In its sample, this clonotype was seen many times. The chain recombines TRBV5-1 with TRBJ1-1; no firm D call. Germline-derived CDR1 and CDR2 are SGHRS and YFSETQ. V lost 1 base and J 1 base, leaving 8 bases between the germline ends. The CDR3 runs to 14 residues. The chain's CDR3 is CASSLRPANTEAFF. The CDR3 DNA sequence: TGCGCCAGCAGCTTGAGGCCGGCGAACACTGAAGCTTTCTTT. Complete variable domain (other parts from reference TRBV5-1 and TRBJ1-1): KAGVTQTPRYLIKTRGQQVTLSCSPISGHRSVSWYQQTPGQGLQFLFEYFSETQRNKGNFPGRFSGRQFSNSRSEMNVSTLELGDSALYLCASSLRPANTEAFFGQGTRLTVV.

This clonotype was found a few times. The rearrangement uses TRBV19 and TRBJ2-3, with 13 bases matching TRBD2. The germline CDR1 and CDR2 sequences are LNHDA and SQIVND (reference sequence). CDR3 length: 16 residues. V lost 5 bases and J lost 4; bases outside the gene matches: 6. CDR3 nucleotides: TGTGCCAGTAGTGGGGGACTAGCGGGGATTCCAGATACGCAGTATTTT. Translated, it gives CASSGGLAGIPDTQYF.

This clonotype was recorded a few times. V is TRBV7-9 and J is TRBJ2-1, with a weak D call TRBD1 (6 bases). Trimming shortened V by 8 bases and J by 0 bases, and 23 bases separated the two germline ends. Germline lookup yields CDR1 SEHNR and CDR2 FQNEAQ (reference sequence). CDR3 length: 18 amino acids. The CDR3, as DNA: TGTGCCAGCCTTGGGGCCTCACAGGGCCTACTCTCCTACAATGAGCAGTTCTTC. It codes for CASLGASQGLLSYNEQFF.

This clonotype was counted at least ten times. V is TRBV7-6 and J is TRBJ2-7; D might be TRBD2 (6 bases). The CDR3 is made up of 15 amino acids. V was clipped by 0 bases and J by 3 bases, with 12 bases between them. The germline gives CDR1 SGHVS, CDR2 FNYEAQ. As DNA, the CDR3 is TGTGCCAGCAGCTTAGCCCTTGGAGGGTACTACGAGCAGTACTTC. Its translation is CASSLALGGYYEQYF.